Here is one T cell receptor (beta chain) with its context. The antigen is not known. The same CDR3 can be traced to other DNA sequences in this sample. Naive CD8 cells comprised CD45RO-negative, CCR7-positively selected cells, excluding terminally differentiated effector memory CD45RA+ cells. Donors were healthy HIV-negative adults without recently reported acute infections or vaccinations. Using roughly 200 ng DNA, about 29,000 T cell genomes, the sorted-subset replicate PCRs were run. Assay: immunoSEQ multiplex PCR; the TCRdb copy retains only in-frame clones and omits some. The sample yields about 2.1 million clones, just over 90% seen once. The data derive from a study of shared clonotypes between healthy human individuals. The wider study: Three plates were used per donor for CD4 naive, three for CD4 memory, two for CD8 naive and one for CD8 memory.

Overall study results and limits: Larger estimated richness was generally recorded for naive subsets relative to memory subsets.

This clonotype was obtained from a man between 18 and 35 years old in good health. Some clones in this sample may be carry-over from other donors' samples. Sequencing input: naive CD8+ T cells from PBMCs.

CDR3 sequence reads: CASSFLAESTDTQYF. The CDR3 DNA reads as TGTGCCAGCAGTTTTCTTGCCGAGAGCACAGATACGCAGTATTTT. The chain has TRBV28 and TRBJ2-3, with D hard to call. Germline V lookup: CDR1 MDHEN, CDR2 SYDVKM. V lost 3 bases and J 0 bases, leaving 10 bases between the germline ends. The CDR3 is made up of 15 amino acids.